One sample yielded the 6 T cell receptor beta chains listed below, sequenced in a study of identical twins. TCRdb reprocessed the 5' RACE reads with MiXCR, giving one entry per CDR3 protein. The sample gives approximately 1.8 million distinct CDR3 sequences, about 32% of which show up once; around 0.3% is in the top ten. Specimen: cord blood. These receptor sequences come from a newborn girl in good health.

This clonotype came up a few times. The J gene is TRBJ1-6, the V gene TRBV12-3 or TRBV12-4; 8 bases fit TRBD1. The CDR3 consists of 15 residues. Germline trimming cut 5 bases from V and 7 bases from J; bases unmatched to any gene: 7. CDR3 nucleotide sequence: TGTGCCAGCAGTCTCGGGACAGGCCAAAATTCACCCCTCCACTTT. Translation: CASSLGTGQNSPLHF.

The CDR3 here is CASSLWGEQPQHF. Written as DNA, the CDR3 is TGCGCCAGCAGCCTCTGGGGGGAGCAGCCCCAGCATTTT. This chain connects TRBV5-1 to TRBJ1-5; D might be TRBD1 (5 bases). V was shortened by 4 bases and J by 7 bases, with 12 bases between the two germline ends. This CDR3 region has 13 residues. CDR1 and CDR2 (germline): SGHRS, YFSETQ.

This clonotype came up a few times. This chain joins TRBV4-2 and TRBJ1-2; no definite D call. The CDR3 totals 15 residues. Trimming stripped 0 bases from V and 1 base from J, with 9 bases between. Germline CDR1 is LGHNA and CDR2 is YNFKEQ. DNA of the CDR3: TGTGCCAGCAGCCAAGATCAACAAAATAACTATGGCTACACCTTC. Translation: CASSQDQQNNYGYTF.

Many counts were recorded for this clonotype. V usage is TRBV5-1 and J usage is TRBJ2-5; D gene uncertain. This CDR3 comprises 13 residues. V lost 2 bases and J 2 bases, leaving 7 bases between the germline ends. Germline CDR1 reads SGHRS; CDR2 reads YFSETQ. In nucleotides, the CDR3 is TGCGCCAGCAGCTTACACGGTCAAGAGACCCAGTACTTC. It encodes CASSLHGQETQYF. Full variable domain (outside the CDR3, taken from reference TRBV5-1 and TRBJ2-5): KAGVTQTPRYLIKTRGQQVTLSCSPISGHRSVSWYQQTPGQGLQFLFEYFSETQRNKGNFPGRFSGRQFSNSRSEMNVSTLELGDSALYLCASSLHGQETQYFGPGTRLLVL.

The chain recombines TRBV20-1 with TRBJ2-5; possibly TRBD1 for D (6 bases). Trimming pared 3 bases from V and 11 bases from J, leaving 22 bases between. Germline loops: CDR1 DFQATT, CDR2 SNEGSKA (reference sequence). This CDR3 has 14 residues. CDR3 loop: CSASVVRGTPQQYF. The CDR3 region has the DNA TGCAGTGCTAGCGTTGTGAGGGGGACCCCGCAGCAGTACTTC.

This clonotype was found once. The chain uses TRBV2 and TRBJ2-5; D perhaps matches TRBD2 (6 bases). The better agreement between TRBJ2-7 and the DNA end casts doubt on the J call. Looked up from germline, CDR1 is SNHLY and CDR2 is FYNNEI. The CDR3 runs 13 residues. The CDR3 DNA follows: TGTGCCAGCAGCGGCTCACTAGCCTCCGAGCAGTACTTC. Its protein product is CASSGSLASEQYF.